This entry describes one T cell receptor beta chain. Cohorts were based on clinical histories the participants reported. V shed 4 bases and J 3 bases; nucleotides not matched to a gene: 4. This CDR3 has 14 residues. In germline, CDR1 is MNHEY, CDR2 SMNVEV (reference sequence). The data were obtained in a study of blood T cell repertoires in COVID-19. On the study more broadly: Recovered status in Cohort 3 required two negative PCRs, clearance, or symptom resolution. From T cells, B-cell-depleted T cells, or PBMCs came the material, which was cDNA or gDNA.

Clones were sequenced by immunoSEQ multiplex PCR, and TCRdb holds only the in-frame ones, with some missing. The data hold roughly 150,000 clones, with approximately 84% observed a single time. The sequence derives from a man in his fifties in a cohort exposed to, infected with or recovered from COVID-19 (not recorded which). Material for sequencing was PBMCs or T cells enriched from blood (not recorded which). The chain is built from TRBV27 and TRBJ2-3; 7 nucleotides match TRBD1. The CDR3 DNA reads TGTGCCAGCAGTTGGCGACAGGGAACAGATACGCAGTATTTT. Residues: CASSWRQGTDTQYF.